The rows below give T cell receptor beta chains drawn from one sample of a study of shared clonotypes between healthy human individuals. Repertoires were generated with immunoSEQ multiplex PCR, while TCRdb's copy carries only in-frame clones and drops some. The table records roughly 850,000 clones, just over 95% of them present only once. The sample comprised naive CD8+ T cells sorted from blood. The receptor source for this set is a man aged 30 to 39 in good health. The CDR3 runs from the conserved cysteine through the conserved F or W. Fields, in order: V gene, D gene, CDR3 length, J gene, clone size, CDR3 protein, CDR3 DNA. A D gene is named only where the DNA matches it firmly. For some rows the clone size is stated as once, few or many, or as a class when expanded; others skip it.

>TRBV4-1|-|17|TRBJ2-2|-
CASINSVGHKGTGELFF
TGCGCCAGCATCAATTCGGTAGGACACAAGGGAACCGGGGAGCTGTTTTTT
>TRBV29-1|TRBD2|14|TRBJ2-7|-
CSVKGQLAGEEQYF
TGCAGCGTAAAAGGGCAGCTAGCGGGAGAAGAGCAGTACTTC
>TRBV4-1|TRBD2|15|TRBJ2-7|-
CASSWTSGSSYEQYF
TGCGCCAGCAGCTGGACTAGCGGGAGCTCCTACGAGCAGTACTTC
>TRBV29-1|TRBD2|15|TRBJ2-3|-
CSVVSGVDSTDTQYF
TGCAGCGTTGTTAGCGGGGTAGATAGCACAGATACGCAGTATTTT
>TRBV7-9|TRBD2|14|TRBJ2-1|-
CASSARAGSNEQFF
TGTGCCAGCAGCGCCCGAGCGGGAAGCAATGAGCAGTTCTTC
>TRBV19|TRBD1|15|TRBJ1-5|-
CASCPGTGGDQPQHF
TGTGCCAGTTGTCCTGGGACAGGGGGCGATCAGCCCCAGCATTTT
>TRBV15|-|13|TRBJ1-2|-
CATSMPPAVSYTF
TGTGCCACCAGCATGCCCCCCGCGGTCAGCTACACCTTC
>TRBV29-1|TRBD1|13|TRBJ2-3|once
CSVGTGVTDTQYF
TGCAGCGTTGGGACAGGGGTCACAGATACGCAGTATTTT
>TRBV4-2|TRBD2|16|TRBJ2-7|-
CASSQDRSSGIYEQYF
TGTGCCAGCAGCCAAGATAGGTCTAGCGGGATTTACGAGCAGTACTTC
>TRBV7-9|-|17|TRBJ2-7|-
CASSGQGVTSDPYEQYF
TGTGCCAGCAGCGGCCAGGGGGTGACTAGCGACCCCTACGAGCAGTACTTC
>TRBV7-8|TRBD1|17|TRBJ2-1|-
CASSLREGTASYNEQFF
TGTGCCAGCAGCTTGCGCGAAGGGACAGCCTCCTACAATGAGCAGTTCTTC
>TRBV11-2|-|15|TRBJ2-7|-
CASSSHRDPLYEQYF
TGTGCCAGCAGCTCCCACCGGGACCCTCTCTACGAGCAGTACTTC
>TRBV5-1|-|14|TRBJ2-7|-
CASSLYTSSYEQYF
TGCGCCAGCAGCTTGTATACTAGCTCCTACGAGCAGTACTTC
>TRBV19|-|14|TRBJ2-7|-
CASSGGLFGYEQYF
TGTGCCAGTAGTGGGGGACTTTTTGGCTACGAGCAGTACTTC
>TRBV19|-|12|TRBJ1-1|once
CASSIGIGEAFF
TGTGCCAGTAGTATTGGTATAGGTGAAGCTTTCTTT
>TRBV7-9|-|14|TRBJ2-5|-
CASSAYGTEETQYF
TGTGCCAGCAGCGCGTACGGGACTGAGGAGACCCAGTACTTC
>TRBV7-2|-|13|TRBJ2-1|-
CASSGGWGNEQFF
TGTGCCAGCTCAGGAGGGTGGGGCAATGAGCAGTTCTTC
>TRBV6-1|-|17|TRBJ1-3|-
CASSEALGGISGNTIYF
TGTGCCAGCAGTGAAGCCCTGGGGGGGATCTCTGGAAACACCATATATTTT
>TRBV18|TRBD1|14|TRBJ2-7|-
CASSLGQGAYEQYF
TGTGCCAGCTCACTAGGACAGGGGGCCTACGAGCAGTACTTC
>TRBV7-2|-|16|TRBJ2-3|-
CASSLFGLRSTDTQYF
TGTGCCAGCAGCTTATTTGGCTTGCGAAGCACAGATACGCAGTATTTT
>TRBV7-9|-|15|TRBJ2-2|-
CASSLIRDSTGELFF
TGTGCCAGCAGCTTAATACGGGATTCCACCGGGGAGCTGTTTTTT
>TRBV11-1|TRBD2|14|TRBJ2-3|-
CASSPGLVADTQYF
TGTGCCAGCAGTCCCGGACTAGTCGCAGATACGCAGTATTTT
>TRBV7-9|TRBD1|16|TRBJ2-7|-
CASSLWSGTGGHEQYF
TGTGCCAGCAGCTTGTGGTCCGGGACAGGGGGCCACGAGCAGTACTTC
>TRBV5-1|-|16|TRBJ2-3|-
CASSAPRDTDTDTQYF
TGCGCCAGCAGCGCCCCCCGGGACACCGACACAGATACGCAGTATTTT
>TRBV27|-|14|TRBJ2-7|-
CASSLYPTGTEQYF
TGTGCCAGCAGTTTATACCCAACAGGAACCGAGCAGTACTTC
>TRBV5-1|TRBD2|13|TRBJ2-5|-
CASSPGLAETQYF
TGCGCCAGCAGCCCGGGACTAGCAGAGACCCAGTACTTC
>TRBV7-2|TRBD1|17|TRBJ2-2|-
CASSRRTGRLTAGELFF
TGTGCCAGCAGCCGGCGGACAGGGAGATTAACAGCCGGGGAGCTGTTTTTT
>TRBV7-2|-|12|TRBJ2-7|-
CASSLVYGLQYF
TGTGCCAGCAGCTTGGTATACGGGTTGCAGTACTTC
>TRBV6-1|-|13|TRBJ2-7|-
CASSETHAYEQYF
TGTGCCAGCAGTGAAACCCACGCCTACGAGCAGTACTTC
>TRBV7-9|TRBD2|15|TRBJ2-3|-
CASSLVSGSWDTQYF
TGTGCCAGCAGCCTTGTTAGCGGGAGTTGGGATACGCAGTATTTT
>TRBV28|-|14|TRBJ2-7|-
CASSLNSPGDEQYF
TGTGCCAGCAGTTTAAATTCACCAGGGGACGAGCAGTACTTC
>TRBV7-9|-|15|TRBJ2-5|few
CASSLDSTPQETQYF
TGTGCCAGCAGCTTAGATTCCACTCCCCAAGAGACCCAGTACTTC
>TRBV27|TRBD1|14|TRBJ1-5|-
CASGHRGLNQPQHF
TGTGCCAGCGGCCACAGGGGGCTCAATCAGCCCCAGCATTTT
>TRBV27|-|16|TRBJ2-7|-
CASSLSAGQLTYEQYF
TGTGCCAGCAGTTTATCTGCTGGACAGCTTACCTACGAGCAGTACTTC
>TRBV25-1|-|16|TRBJ2-1|-
CASSGASGLSYNEQFF
TGTGCCAGCAGTGGGGCCAGCGGACTCTCCTACAATGAGCAGTTCTTC
>TRBV9|-|13|TRBJ1-1|-
CASSANGNTEAFF
TGTGCCAGCAGCGCGAACGGGAACACTGAAGCTTTCTTT
>TRBV4-1|TRBD1|17|TRBJ1-3|-
CASSQVGTAPSGNTIYF
TGCGCCAGCAGCCAAGTTGGGACAGCTCCCTCTGGAAACACCATATATTTT
>TRBV7-9|TRBD1|14|TRBJ2-1|-
CASSLGQGAGEQFF
TGTGCCAGCAGCTTAGGACAGGGGGCTGGGGAGCAGTTCTTC
>TRBV9|-|12|TRBJ2-1|-
CASSVQVDEQFF
TGTGCCAGCAGCGTACAAGTTGATGAGCAGTTCTTC
>TRBV7-6|TRBD2|18|TRBJ2-1|-
CASSSISTSGRENNEQFF
TGTGCCAGCAGCTCGATTTCAACTAGCGGGAGGGAAAACAATGAGCAGTTCTTC
>TRBV4-1|-|17|TRBJ2-2|-
CASSQDFGTLNTGELFF
TGCGCCAGCAGCCAAGATTTCGGGACTTTGAACACCGGGGAGCTGTTTTTT
>TRBV7-9|-|16|TRBJ2-1|-
CASSLRGPLSDNEQFF
TGTGCCAGCAGCTTGAGAGGGCCACTTTCCGACAATGAGCAGTTCTTC
>TRBV5-1|-|17|TRBJ2-5|-
CASSLSPQRNAKETQYF
TGCGCCAGCAGCTTGTCCCCCCAGAGAAACGCAAAAGAGACCCAGTACTTC
>TRBV7-6|TRBD1|16|TRBJ2-7|-
CASSSWTGTGTDEQYF
TGTGCCAGCAGCTCATGGACAGGGACAGGTACCGACGAGCAGTACTTC
>TRBV6-5|-|12|TRBJ2-1|-
CASRDGYNEQFF
TGTGCCAGTAGGGACGGATACAATGAGCAGTTCTTC
>TRBV18|-|14|TRBJ1-3|-
CASSDQFSGNTIYF
TGTGCCAGCTCGGATCAATTCTCTGGAAACACCATATATTTT